The text below deals with one TCR beta chain. Its antigen is not yet known. Base qualities are not recorded, but no much larger clone differs from it by a single base. The data were obtained in a study of T cell repertoires in cytomegalovirus infection (dated by TCRdb to the late 2010s). For the study in its entirety: Because public TCR beta signatures pointed to carriage of CMV infection together with the matching HLA type, the HLA type of each donor mattered for the analysis.

Trimming at the junction amounts to 3 bases on V and 6 bases on J, and the germline ends lie 13 bases apart. CDR1 MDHEN and CDR2 SYDVKM are derived from the germline V gene. The CDR3 sequence holds 14 residues, the cysteine and phenylalanine included. Just the 42-base CDR3 DNA is kept, in frame starting at base 1. The instrument given in TCRdb is Illumina HiSeq 1500. Using fastp trimming at Q25 and MiXCR clonotype assembly, TCRdb reanalyzed the public sequencing data and kept in-frame beta chains. CDR3 protein duplicates are merged, each entry listing the most common genes and DNA. The sample table records roughly 760,000 distinct CDR3 sequences; roughly a third of these occur just once. The ten largest clonotypes hold around 3% of the sample. What the research found in general, with its limitations: In both this cohort and an independent cohort of 300 to 450 donors, the cumulative frequency of public TCR beta family members distinguished carriers of CMV infection plus the relevant HLA type. In the ex vivo response, HLA-C-restricted CMV-specific TCR beta clonotypes were dominant, and in two of eight donors the single most frequent clonotype came from this HLA-C-restricted group.

The clonotype was recovered from a human donor in good health (CMV status not recorded). Some clones in this sample may be carry-over from other donors' samples. This chain joins TRBV28 to TRBJ2-3, with TRBD2 as a weak D call on 7 bases. Sequencing was performed on PBMCs. The CDR3 region has the sequence CASSFGGGADTQYF. The nucleotide sequence is given as TGTGCCAGCAGTTTCGGAGGGGGGGCGGATACGCAGTATTTT.